These 28 T cell receptor beta chains share one sample of origin, sequenced in a study of T cells after yellow fever vaccination (dated by TCRdb to about 2019). Interpreted using the paper, the treatment or condition label stands for: live attenuated yellow fever vaccine strain. The library came from 5' RACE. The sample was run on an Illumina HiSeq 2500. TCRdb applied fastp at Q25 and MiXCR to the public reads, then kept only in-frame beta chains. Rows with a matching CDR3 protein are joined into one entry that keeps the most common DNA and genes. The sample table holds tens of thousands of distinct CDR3 sequences, of which just under 8% were seen once. The ten biggest clones cover around 45% of the sample. Source: CD8+ T cells sorted from PBMCs, taken on the day of the yellow fever booster vaccination. Every receptor here comes from a young man who received the YFV17D yellow fever vaccine.

This clonotype showed up many times. V and J are TRBV6-2 or TRBV6-3 and TRBJ2-3; TRBD1 agrees at 7 bases. Germline CDR1 MNHEY, CDR2 SVGEGT. V was clipped by 5 bases and J by 0 bases; unmatched bases: 11. The CDR3 totals 17 residues. Here the CDR3 DNA reads TGTGCCAGCAGTAAAACAACACCGGGACAGAGCACAGATACGCAGTATTTT. The encoded protein is CASSKTTPGQSTDTQYF.

The chain combines TRBV7-9 with TRBJ2-5, with D tentatively TRBD2 (6 bases). V was cut by 4 bases and J by 4 bases, with 13 bases left in between. Germline V gene data show CDR1 as SEHNR and CDR2 as FQNEAQ (reference sequence). The length of the CDR3 is 14 residues. The CDR3 region has the DNA TGTGCCAGCAGCTCCCGGGACGGGGGAGAGACCCAGTACTTC. Translating gives CASSSRDGGETQYF. Full variable domain (missing parts from reference TRBV7-9 and TRBJ2-5): DTGVSQNPRHKITKRGQNVTFRCDPISEHNRLYWYRQTLGQGPEFLTYFQNEAQLEKSRLLSDRFSAERPKGSFSTLEIQRTEQGDSAMYLCASSSRDGGETQYFGPGTRLLVL.

This clonotype has only a few counts. The chain recombines TRBV13 with TRBJ2-5; 10 bases align to TRBD1. J was trimmed by 2 bases and V by 6 bases; bases with no gene match: 9. The CDR3 covers 16 residues. Germline loops: CDR1 PRHDT, CDR2 FYEKMQ (reference sequence). The CDR3 DNA follows: TGTGCCAGCAGTTTCCCGGGACAGGGGCAACAAGAGACCCAGTACTTC. Encoded protein: CASSFPGQGQQETQYF.

The chain couples TRBV7-9 to TRBJ2-3; unclear D gene. CDR3 length: 13 amino acids. Germline V gives CDR1 SEHNR, CDR2 FQNEAQ (reference sequence). The V gene lost 9 bases and the J gene lost 2 bases, with 12 bases spanning the gap. The CDR3 DNA reads TGTGCCAGTCTCGGGTACGCCACAGATACGCAGTATTTT. It codes for CASLGYATDTQYF.

This clonotype was counted at least ten times. This chain uses TRBV7-8 with TRBJ2-3, with 13 bases aligning to TRBD2. V lost 4 bases and J lost 2; bases outside the gene matches: 3. CDR1 and CDR2 (germline): SGHVS, FQNEAQ. CDR3 length: 16 amino acids. The CDR3 here is CASSSGLAGSTDTQYF. The CDR3 region has the DNA TGTGCCAGCAGCTCGGGACTAGCGGGATCCACAGATACGCAGTATTTT.

This clonotype was seen at least ten times. The V and J genes are TRBV7-9 and TRBJ2-7, with 7 positions matching TRBD1. The CDR3 has 15 residues. CDR1 is SEHNR and CDR2 is FQNEAQ in the germline V gene (reference sequence). With V trimmed by 5 bases and J by 4 bases, 11 bases remained unmatched. For the CDR3, the DNA is TGTGCCAGCAGCCCAAGGACAGGCCCCACGTACGAGCAGTACTTC. Translated, it gives CASSPRTGPTYEQYF.

This clonotype was seen ten or more times. V gene TRBV28 combines with J gene TRBJ2-7, with unresolved D. V lost 3 bases and J 3 bases, leaving 9 bases between the germline ends. CDR1 and CDR2 (germline): MDHEN, SYDVKM. The length of the CDR3 is 13 residues. The CDR3 coding sequence is TGTGCCAGCAGTTTGTCTCTTGGCTACGAGCAGTACTTC. This translates into CASSLSLGYEQYF.

This clonotype was found a few times. For the CDR3, the DNA is TGTGCCAGCAGCGTAGGTTGGGACGGTCTCTCCGAGCAGTACTTC. Translation gives CASSVGWDGLSEQYF. The V gene is TRBV9, the J gene TRBJ2-7; D could derive from TRBD1 or TRBD2 (5 bases each). CDR1 and CDR2 from the germline V gene are SGDLS and YYNGEE. Trimming shortened V by 0 bases and J by 6 bases, and 16 bases separated the two germline ends. The CDR3 extends over 15 amino acids.

This clonotype appeared a few times. V gene TRBV7-9 combines with J gene TRBJ2-5; D remains unclear. The length of the CDR3 is 12 residues. The germline V gene encodes CDR1 SEHNR and CDR2 FQNEAQ (reference sequence). The V and J ends lost 5 bases and 5 bases respectively, with 9 bases between them. CDR3 region: CASSPLVETQYF. The CDR3 coding sequence is TGTGCCAGCAGCCCGCTAGTGGAGACCCAGTACTTC.

This clonotype was picked up many times. V and J are TRBV28 and TRBJ2-2, with D possibly TRBD1 on 5 matching bases. CDR1 and CDR2 from the germline V gene are MDHEN and SYDVKM. Trimming removed 5 bases at V and 8 bases at J, with 9 bases between. The CDR3 consists of 12 residues. This CDR3 is CASSGHRGELFF. The DNA for the CDR3 is TGTGCCAGCAGTGGACATCGGGGGGAGCTGTTTTTT.

The V call is TRBV29-1, the J call TRBJ2-7; D is ambiguous. The CDR3 loop spans 11 amino acids. The germline CDR1 and CDR2 sequences are SQVTM and ANQGSEA. V gave up 4 bases and J gave up 2 bases, with 6 bases separating them. In nucleotides, the CDR3 is TGCAGCGTTGGCGCCACCTACGAGCAGTACTTC. It encodes CSVGATYEQYF.

This rearrangement joins TRBV28 to TRBJ2-3, with TRBD2 matching 15 bases. The CDR3 runs 19 residues. V trimming: 4 bases; J trimming: 2 bases; junction bases outside the gene matches: 10. The germline gives CDR1 MDHEN, CDR2 SYDVKM. Here the CDR3 reads CASSWAGTSGRPITDTQYF. In DNA form, the CDR3 reads TGTGCCAGCAGTTGGGCTGGGACTAGCGGGAGGCCGATCACAGATACGCAGTATTTT. Full variable domain (rest looked up from reference TRBV28 and TRBJ2-3): DVKVTQSSRYLVKRTGEKVFLECVQDMDHENMFWYRQDPGLGLRLIYFSYDVKMKEKGDIPEGYSVSREKKERFSLILESASTNQTSMYLCASSWAGTSGRPITDTQYFGPGTRLTVL.

This clonotype was recorded many times. This chain uses TRBV27 with TRBJ2-1; 9 bases agree with TRBD2. J lost 4 bases, V lost 7 bases, and 5 bases had no gene match. The germline CDR1 and CDR2 sequences are MNHEY and SMNVEV (reference sequence). The CDR3 loop spans 14 amino acids. CDR3 sequence reads: CASKASGIYNEQFF. The CDR3 nucleotides are TGTGCCAGCAAGGCTAGCGGGATTTACAATGAGCAGTTCTTC.

The chain is built from TRBV12-3 or TRBV12-4 and TRBJ2-1; no definite D call. The CDR3 has 13 amino acids. V lost 6 bases, J lost 6 bases, and 12 bases lay in between. The CDR3: CASRTPLTNEQFF. CDR3 coding DNA: TGTGCCAGCAGGACCCCCCTTACCAATGAGCAGTTCTTC.

A few counts support this clonotype. The gene calls are TRBV12-5 and TRBJ2-1; TRBD2 agrees at 10 bases. The germline gives CDR1 LGHNT, CDR2 FRNRAP. The CDR3 runs to 16 residues. V dropped 3 bases and J dropped 2; count of bases not matched to a gene: 4. The CDR3 loop reads CASGFTTSGTYNEQFF. CDR3 nucleotide sequence: TGTGCTAGTGGTTTTACTACTAGCGGGACCTACAATGAGCAGTTCTTC.

Many counts were recorded for this clonotype. One end of the junction varies from germline; a read error may be responsible. This chain joins TRBV18 and TRBJ2-6; no clear D gene. The CDR3 runs to 12 residues. Germline-derived CDR1 and CDR2 are KGHSH and LQKENI. The CDR3 DNA reads as TGTGCCAGCTCATCACCAAGCAACGTCCTGACTTTC. Protein product: CASSSPSNVLTF.

This rearrangement joins TRBV6-2 or TRBV6-3 to TRBJ2-5; TRBD2 might be the D (5 bases). The ends were cut back, 6 bases at V and 4 bases at J, with 18 bases in the middle. The germline CDR1 and CDR2 sequences are MNHEY and SVGEGT. CDR3 length: 15 residues. The CDR3 here is CASRPGAVDGETQYF. The CDR3 coding sequence is TGTGCCAGCAGGCCAGGAGCGGTGGATGGAGAGACCCAGTACTTC.

This clonotype was counted many times. The V call is TRBV4-3, the J call TRBJ2-1, with 9 bases that match TRBD2. CDR3 length: 14 residues. In germline, CDR1 is LGHNA, CDR2 YSLEER. The trim removed 4 bases at V and 9 bases at J, leaving 7 bases unmatched. The CDR3 region has the DNA TGCGCCAGCAGCCCACGGACTAGCGTTGGTGAGCAGTTCTTC. Its translation is CASSPRTSVGEQFF.

DNA for the CDR3: TGTGCCAGCAGCGCACCGGGGACAGGGGCCAATCAGCCCCAGCATTTT. Protein sequence: CASSAPGTGANQPQHF. The chain links TRBV7-2 to TRBJ1-5; 10 nucleotides align to TRBD1. The germline V gene has CDR1 SGHTA and CDR2 FQGNSA. V was pared by 5 bases and J by 3 bases, with 7 bases of the junction left unmatched. The CDR3 has 16 residues.

This chain links TRBV7-9 with TRBJ2-6; TRBD1 or TRBD2 may be the D gene (5 bases each). Trimming took off 8 bases at V and 4 bases at J, with 18 bases between the two ends. The CDR3 totals 16 residues. CDR1 and CDR2 (germline): SEHNR, FQNEAQ (reference sequence). The CDR3 DNA reads TGTGCCAGCGGGGGTAAAGAGGATCTAGGGGCCAACGTCCTGACTTTC. It codes for CASGGKEDLGANVLTF.

This clonotype has a handful of counts. This chain uses TRBV11-2 with TRBJ2-7; D unclear. Trimming removed 0 bases from V and 3 bases from J, with 12 bases in between. This CDR3 has 15 amino acids. Germline V lookup: CDR1 SGHAT, CDR2 FQNNGV. The CDR3: CASSLDVTVGYEQYF. The CDR3 bases are TGTGCCAGCAGCTTAGATGTAACCGTCGGCTACGAGCAGTACTTC. Drawing the rest from reference TRBV11-2 and TRBJ2-7, the complete variable domain is EAGVAQSPRYKIIEKRQSVAFWCNPISGHATLYWYQQILGQGPKLLIQFQNNGVVDDSQLPKDRFSAERLKGVDSTLKIQPAKLEDSAVYLCASSLDVTVGYEQYFGPGTRLTVT.

V is TRBV7-2 and J is TRBJ2-3; TRBD2 matches 7 bases. The V gene's germline CDR1 is SGHTA and CDR2 FQGNSA. The CDR3 runs to 17 residues. V dropped 4 bases and J dropped 4; count of bases not matched to a gene: 14. The CDR3, as DNA: TGTGCCAGCAGCTCCTTGACCAGCGGGACCCACGCAGATACGCAGTATTTT. Translating gives CASSSLTSGTHADTQYF. Full variable domain (missing parts from reference TRBV7-2 and TRBJ2-3): GAGVSQSPSNKVTEKGKDVELRCDPISGHTALYWYRQSLGQGLEFLIYFQGNSAPDKSGLPSDRFSAERTGGSVSTLTIQRTQQEDSAVYLCASSSLTSGTHADTQYFGPGTRLTVL.

The chain carries TRBV20-1 and TRBJ2-1; tentative D call: TRBD2 (6 bases). The V gene's germline CDR1 is DFQATT and CDR2 SNEGSKA (reference sequence). Trimming removed 6 bases from V and 0 bases from J, with 15 bases in between. The CDR3 has 15 residues. CDR3 coding DNA: TGCAGTGCGAATACTTTAGCGGCCTCCTACAATGAGCAGTTCTTC. It translates to CSANTLAASYNEQFF.

This rearrangement joins TRBV2 to TRBJ2-7; tentative D call: TRBD2 (6 bases). The V end lost 3 bases, the J end lost 4 bases, and 13 bases lay between the germline ends. The CDR3 is 14 residues long. CDR1 is SNHLY, CDR2 FYNNEI, per germline. CDR3 sequence: CASSDGSESYEQYF. CDR3 DNA: TGTGCCAGCAGTGACGGGAGTGAAAGTTACGAGCAGTACTTC.

This clonotype was detected a few times. J is TRBJ2-7 and V is TRBV7-6; 8 nucleotides align to TRBD1. This CDR3 region has 14 residues. Trimming removed 5 bases from V and 3 bases from J; junction bases left unmatched: 6. Germline V gene sequence: CDR1 SGHVS, CDR2 FNYEAQ. The CDR3 nucleotides read TGTGCCAGCAGCCTGGGACAGGTGGACTACGAGCAGTACTTC. Protein: CASSLGQVDYEQYF. Variable domain in full (rest from reference TRBV7-6 and TRBJ2-7): GAGVSQSPRYKVTKRGQDVALRCDPISGHVSLYWYRQALGQGPEFLTYFNYEAQQDKSGLPNDRFSAERPEGSISTLTIQRTEQRDSAMYRCASSLGQVDYEQYFGPGTRLTVT.

This clonotype was seen ten or more times. The chain is built from TRBV5-1 and TRBJ2-1; the D call may be TRBD1 or TRBD2 (5 bases each). Germline-derived CDR1 and CDR2 are SGHRS and YFSETQ. V lost 5 bases and J lost 8, with 20 bases in between. This CDR3 has 15 residues. The CDR3 reads CASRQSGPDLDEQFF. The DNA of the CDR3 is TGCGCCAGCAGACAGTCGGGGCCAGACCTAGATGAGCAGTTCTTC.

This clonotype was counted at least ten times. The genes are TRBV7-2 and TRBJ2-7; a possible D gene is TRBD1 (6 bases). Germline lookup yields CDR1 SGHTA and CDR2 FQGNSA. The length of the CDR3 is 13 residues. The ends were cut back, 5 bases at V and 3 bases at J, with 11 bases in the middle. Here the CDR3 DNA reads TGTGCCAGCAGCCGGGACACATACTACGAGCAGTACTTC. Protein: CASSRDTYYEQYF.

This clonotype turned up a few times. This sequence joins TRBV19 and TRBJ2-1; 7 positions match TRBD2. The length of the CDR3 is 15 residues. The trim removed 2 bases at V and 6 bases at J, leaving 7 bases unmatched. In germline, CDR1 is LNHDA, CDR2 SQIVND (reference sequence). Written as DNA, the CDR3 is TGTGCCAGTAGTATACGGGGGGAGGTAGGCAATGAGCAGTTCTTC. Amino acids: CASSIRGEVGNEQFF.